This TCR beta chain was retrieved from a study of T-cell reconstitution after alpha-beta-depleted transplantation in children. The CDR3 contains 13 residues. Germline V CDR1 and CDR2: SGHTA, FQGTGA. V was cut by 5 bases and J by 3 bases, with 5 bases left in between. This clonotype has more than one count but fewer than ten. It was with unique molecular identifiers that the TCRbeta library was prepared. TCRdb ran MiXCR on the PCR reads and lists one entry per CDR3 protein. The sample lists around 400,000 distinct CDR3 sequences; around 21% were seen once. This chain uses TRBV7-3 with TRBJ1-6; D gene unclear. The material was PBMCs from the stem cell graft donor, obtained from the stem cell graft. The receptor was derived from a human donor who donated a stem cell graft to a child with acute myeloid leukemia. The CDR3 sequence is CASSLDYNSPLHF. The CDR3 DNA reads as TGTGCCAGCAGCCTGGACTATAATTCACCCCTCCACTTT.